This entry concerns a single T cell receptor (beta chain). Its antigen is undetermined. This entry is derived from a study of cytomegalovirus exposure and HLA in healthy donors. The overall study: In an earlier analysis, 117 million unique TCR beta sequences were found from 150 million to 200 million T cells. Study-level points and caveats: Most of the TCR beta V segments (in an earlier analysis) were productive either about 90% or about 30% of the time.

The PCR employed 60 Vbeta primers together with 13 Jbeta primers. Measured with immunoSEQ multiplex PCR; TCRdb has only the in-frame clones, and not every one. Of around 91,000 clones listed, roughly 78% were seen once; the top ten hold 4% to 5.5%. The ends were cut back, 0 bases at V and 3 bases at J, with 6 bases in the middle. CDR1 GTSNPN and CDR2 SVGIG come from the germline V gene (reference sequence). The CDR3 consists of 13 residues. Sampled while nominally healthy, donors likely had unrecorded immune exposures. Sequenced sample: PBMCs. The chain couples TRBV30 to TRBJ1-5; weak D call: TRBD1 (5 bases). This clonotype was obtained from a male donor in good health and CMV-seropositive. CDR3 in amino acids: CAWSVQDNQPQHF. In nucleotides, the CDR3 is TGTGCCTGGAGTGTACAGGACAATCAGCCCCAGCATTTT.